Listed below are T cell receptor beta chains from one sample, sequenced in a study of vaccination and CD4 T cells after COVID-19. TCRdb re-derived calls from the PCR reads in MiXCR, one entry per CDR3 protein. The data show over 20,000 distinct CDR3 sequences, around 43% seen once. Which antigens these TCRs recognize remains unknown. Sequences were obtained from CD4+ T cells from blood, cultured in vitro. Source of these receptors: a human donor who had recovered from COVID-19. Each CDR3 is given with its conserved first and last residue.

>TRBV20-1
CSAKTGDWTGASPLHF
>TRBV18
CASSPQGLNGELFF
>TRBV4-1
CASSRRTENTGELFF
>TRBV2
CASSDGRGTGELFF
>TRBV6-1
CASSERRGQQFF
>TRBV6-1
CASRPDRMDQPQHF
>TRBV19
CASNRDVTDTQYF
>TRBV18
CASSPSGTGDGQPQHF
>TRBV6-1
CASSEVFGREQFF
>TRBV24-1
CATSGTNRGSGYTF
>TRBV19
CASSHRTGTYNEQFF
>TRBV6-1
CASSPGTTNTFAKLAFF
>TRBV6-1
CARGGANTFYGYTF
>TRBV20-1
CSARGGSGRPSDTQYF
>TRBV2
CASSGAGANEKLFF
>TRBV6-1
CASSLDGTYEQYF
>TRBV20-1
CSAREGRAQQETQYF
>TRBV21-1
CASSNQPGQGYNSPLHF
>TRBV6-4
CASSAIDTKNTGELFF
>TRBV2
CASRVGTGGNQPQHF
>TRBV2
CASSYGGRLEKLFF
>TRBV10-1
CASRGQGSGEQFF
>TRBV7-9
CASSLGAAGYEQYF
>TRBV12-3/TRBV12-4
CASSFLGPTSTF
>TRBV27
CASSLSGTGALGSNQPQHF
>TRBV5-1
CASSARLAGGVETQYF
>TRBV28
CASRDRNYEQYF
>TRBV10-3
CAITFDSSGNTIYF
>TRBV6-2/TRBV6-3
CASSRGGATDTQYF
>TRBV15
CDTSSPGTVVRETQYF
>TRBV12-3/TRBV12-4
CASSLRRGGSKDTQYF
>TRBV6-1
CASSEQRGDTGELFF
>TRBV24-1
CATSDDRVGGYTF
>TRBV6-1
CASSTQGHTGANVLTF
>TRBV29-1
CSVDHPSLNTEAFF
>TRBV4-3
CASSQELYNEQFF
>TRBV2
CASRADRRLSGYTF
>TRBV6-5
CASSSLRMETQYF
>TRBV12-5
CASGRDSLYYEQYF
>TRBV4-1
CASSRQGRGRITEAFF
>TRBV11-3
CASSFRGVNEQFF
>TRBV7-2
CTSSLVGPDTQYF
>TRBV4-1
CASSQVSEGGAFF
>TRBV6-1
CASSRDRGRNQPQHF
>TRBV7-7
CASSPRHQETQYF
>TRBV6-1
CASRPGYRVETQYF
>TRBV5-4
CASSPAGGTDTQYF
>TRBV7-8
CASSLEARYNEQFF
>TRBV7-2
CASSLMPAPVFNQPQHF
>TRBV27
CASSYIYRVNQPQHF
>TRBV7-9
CASSLSRNTEAFF
>TRBV11-2
CASSKRDISSGANVLTF
>TRBV7-9
CASSLEQTVSGNTIYF
>TRBV11-2
CASSYSAGGSDTQYF